The present entry profiles one TCR beta chain with its context. Antigen unknown. The sample is drawn from a study of cytomegalovirus exposure and HLA in healthy donors. Study conclusions and caveats: It has been reported that TCR beta sequences accurately predicted the HLA-A and HLA-B alleles of most subjects. As confirmed in vitro, three CMV-associated chains were specific for CMV antigens. For TCR beta chains, V- and J-gene trimming was later linked to a missense DCLRE1C variant. Listed as cytomegalovirus-associated were around 160 TCR beta chains.

Primers: 60 Vbeta forward and 13 Jbeta reverse. Only in-frame clones appear in the TCRdb table, and some are missing; sequencing was by immunoSEQ multiplex PCR. The table records about 110,000 clones, around 82% of them present only once. Sequencing was performed on PBMCs. The clonotype comes from a woman in her thirties in good health and CMV-seropositive.

The CDR3 DNA reads as TGCGCCAGCAGCCCACCCCTGCGGACAGGGCATGGCTACACCTTC. Translating gives CASSPPLRTGHGYTF. The chain links TRBV5-1 to TRBJ1-2, with TRBD1 matching over 8 bases. Germline V gives CDR1 SGHRS, CDR2 YFSETQ. The CDR3 totals 15 residues. J lost 6 bases, V lost 4 bases, and 11 bases had no gene match.